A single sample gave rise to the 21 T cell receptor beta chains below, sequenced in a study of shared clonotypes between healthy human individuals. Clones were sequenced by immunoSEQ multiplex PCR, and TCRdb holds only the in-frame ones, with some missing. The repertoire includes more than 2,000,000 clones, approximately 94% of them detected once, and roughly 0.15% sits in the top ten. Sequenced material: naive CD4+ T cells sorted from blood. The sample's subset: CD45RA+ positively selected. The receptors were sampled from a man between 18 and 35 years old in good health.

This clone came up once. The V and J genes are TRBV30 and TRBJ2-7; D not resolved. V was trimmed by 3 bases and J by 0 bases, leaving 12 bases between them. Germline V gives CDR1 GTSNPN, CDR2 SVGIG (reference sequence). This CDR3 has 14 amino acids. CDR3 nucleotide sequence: TGTGCCTGGAGGCCTGGCCATAGCTCCTACGAGCAGTACTTC. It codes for CAWRPGHSSYEQYF.

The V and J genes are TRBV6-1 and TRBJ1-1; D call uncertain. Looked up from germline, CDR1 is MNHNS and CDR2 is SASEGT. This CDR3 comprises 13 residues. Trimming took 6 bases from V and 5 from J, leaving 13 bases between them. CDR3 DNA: TGTGCCAGCAGCGCAAAAGAAGGGACTGAAGCTTTCTTT. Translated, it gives CASSAKEGTEAFF.

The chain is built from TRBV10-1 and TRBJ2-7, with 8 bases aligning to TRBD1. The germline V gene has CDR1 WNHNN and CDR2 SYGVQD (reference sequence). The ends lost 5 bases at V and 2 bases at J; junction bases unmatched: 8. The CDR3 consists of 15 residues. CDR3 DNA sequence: TGCGCCAGCAGTACATCTTCGACAGGGGCCTACGAGCAGTACTTC. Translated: CASSTSSTGAYEQYF.

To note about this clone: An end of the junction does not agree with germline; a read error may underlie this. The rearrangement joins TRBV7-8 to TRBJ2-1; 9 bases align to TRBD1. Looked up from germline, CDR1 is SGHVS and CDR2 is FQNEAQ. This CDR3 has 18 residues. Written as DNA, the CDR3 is TGTGCCAGCAGATTAGGGGGGACAGGGCAATCAAAGGGCAATGAGCAGTTCTTC. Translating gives CASRLGGTGQSKGNEQFF.

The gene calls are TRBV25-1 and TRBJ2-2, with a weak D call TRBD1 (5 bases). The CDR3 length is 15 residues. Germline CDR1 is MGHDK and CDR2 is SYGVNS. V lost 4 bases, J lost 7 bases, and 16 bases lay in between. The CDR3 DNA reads TGTGCCAGCAGTGTAAATCAGGGTAGTGGCGGGGAGCTGTTTTTT. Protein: CASSVNQGSGGELFF.

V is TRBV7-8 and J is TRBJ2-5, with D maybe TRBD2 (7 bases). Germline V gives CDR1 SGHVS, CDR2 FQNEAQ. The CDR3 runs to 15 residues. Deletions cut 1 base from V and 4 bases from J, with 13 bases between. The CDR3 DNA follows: TGTGCCAGCAGCTTAGAGTCGGGGGGCGGAGAGACCCAGTACTTC. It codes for CASSLESGGGETQYF.

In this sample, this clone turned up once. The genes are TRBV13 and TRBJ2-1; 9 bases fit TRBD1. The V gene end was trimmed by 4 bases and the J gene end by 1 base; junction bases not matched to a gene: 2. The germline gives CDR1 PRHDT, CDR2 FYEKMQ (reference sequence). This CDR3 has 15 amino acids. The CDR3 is CASSWGQGSYNEQFF. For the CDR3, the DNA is TGTGCCAGCAGCTGGGGACAGGGATCCTACAATGAGCAGTTCTTC.

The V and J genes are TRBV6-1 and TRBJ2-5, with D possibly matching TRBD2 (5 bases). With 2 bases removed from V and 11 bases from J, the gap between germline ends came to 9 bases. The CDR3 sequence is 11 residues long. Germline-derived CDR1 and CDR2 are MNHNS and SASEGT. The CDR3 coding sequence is TGTGCCAGCAGTGAACAAACGGGGCAGTACTTC. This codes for CASSEQTGQYF.

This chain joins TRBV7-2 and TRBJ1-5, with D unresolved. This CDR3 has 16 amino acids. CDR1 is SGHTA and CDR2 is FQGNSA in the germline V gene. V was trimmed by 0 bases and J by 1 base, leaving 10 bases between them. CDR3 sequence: CASSLADLGSNQPQHF. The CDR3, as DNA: TGTGCCAGCAGCTTAGCCGACCTTGGGAGCAATCAGCCCCAGCATTTT.

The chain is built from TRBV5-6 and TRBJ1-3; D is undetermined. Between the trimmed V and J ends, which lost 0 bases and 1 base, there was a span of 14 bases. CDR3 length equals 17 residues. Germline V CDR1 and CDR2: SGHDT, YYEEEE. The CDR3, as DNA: TGTGCCAGCAGCTTGGCATTTGGCACTTTATCTGGAAACACCATATATTTT. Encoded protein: CASSLAFGTLSGNTIYF.

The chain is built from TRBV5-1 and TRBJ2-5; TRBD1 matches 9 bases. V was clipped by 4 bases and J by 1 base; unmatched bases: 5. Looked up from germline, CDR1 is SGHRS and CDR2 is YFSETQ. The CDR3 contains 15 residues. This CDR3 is CASSGLGQGQETQYF. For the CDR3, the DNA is TGCGCCAGCAGCGGGCTGGGACAGGGCCAAGAGACCCAGTACTTC.

The CDR3 sequence: CAWGRLHSGSYNEQFF. The CDR3 DNA is TGTGCCTGGGGCCGGTTGCATAGCGGGAGTTACAATGAGCAGTTCTTC. V and J are TRBV30 and TRBJ2-1; TRBD2 aligns across 9 bases. This CDR3 comprises 16 residues. V trimming: 5 bases; J trimming: 4 bases; junction bases outside the gene matches: 12. CDR1 is GTSNPN, CDR2 SVGIG, per germline (reference sequence).

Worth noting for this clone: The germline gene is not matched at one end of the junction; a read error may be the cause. CDR3 DNA sequence: TGTGCCAGCAGGCGACAGGGGGTCAACGTCCTGACTTTC. Its translation: CASRRQGVNVLTF. V and J are TRBV28 and TRBJ2-6; 9 bases agree with TRBD1. This CDR3 contains 13 residues. Germline-derived CDR1 and CDR2 are MDHEN and SYDVKM.

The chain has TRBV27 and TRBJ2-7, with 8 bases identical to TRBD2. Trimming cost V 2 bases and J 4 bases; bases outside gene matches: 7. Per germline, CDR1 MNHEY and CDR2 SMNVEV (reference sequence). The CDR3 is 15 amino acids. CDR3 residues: CASSLDGRAWYEQYF. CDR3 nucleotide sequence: TGTGCCAGCAGTTTAGACGGGAGGGCCTGGTACGAGCAGTACTTC.

Here the CDR3 reads CASSQLLQDGSFNQPQHF. In nucleotides, the CDR3 is TGTGCCAGCAGCCAACTGCTACAGGACGGCTCCTTCAATCAGCCCCAGCATTTT. The chain recombines TRBV7-8 with TRBJ1-5, with D maybe TRBD1 (5 bases). CDR3 size: 18 residues. Germline CDR1 SGHVS, CDR2 FQNEAQ. V lost 5 bases, J lost 3 bases, and 23 bases lay in between.

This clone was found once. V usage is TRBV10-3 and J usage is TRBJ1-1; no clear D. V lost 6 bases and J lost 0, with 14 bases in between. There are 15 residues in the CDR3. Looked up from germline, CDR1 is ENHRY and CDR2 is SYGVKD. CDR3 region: CAIREDRGLNTEAFF. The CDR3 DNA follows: TGTGCCATCAGGGAAGACCGAGGATTGAACACTGAAGCTTTCTTT.

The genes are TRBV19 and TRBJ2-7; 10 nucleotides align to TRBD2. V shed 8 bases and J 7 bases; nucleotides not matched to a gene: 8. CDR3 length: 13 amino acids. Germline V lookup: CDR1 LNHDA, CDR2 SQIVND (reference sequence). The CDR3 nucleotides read TGTGCCAGTGGACTAGCGGCCTCGGAGGAGCAGTACTTC. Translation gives CASGLAASEEQYF.

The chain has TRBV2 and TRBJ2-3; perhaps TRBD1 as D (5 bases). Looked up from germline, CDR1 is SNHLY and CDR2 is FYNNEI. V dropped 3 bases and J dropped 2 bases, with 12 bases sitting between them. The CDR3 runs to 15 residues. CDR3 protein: CASSDLGLLTDTQYF. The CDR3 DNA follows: TGTGCCAGCAGTGATCTGGGGCTTCTCACAGATACGCAGTATTTT.

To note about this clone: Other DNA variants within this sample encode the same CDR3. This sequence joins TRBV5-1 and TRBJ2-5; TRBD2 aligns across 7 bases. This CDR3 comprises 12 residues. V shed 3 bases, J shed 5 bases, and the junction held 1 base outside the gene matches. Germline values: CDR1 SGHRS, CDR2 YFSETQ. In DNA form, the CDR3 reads TGCGCCAGCAGCTCCGGGGGGGAGACCCAGTACTTC. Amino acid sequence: CASSSGGETQYF. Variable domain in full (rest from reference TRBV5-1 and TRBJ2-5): KAGVTQTPRYLIKTRGQQVTLSCSPISGHRSVSWYQQTPGQGLQFLFEYFSETQRNKGNFPGRFSGRQFSNSRSEMNVSTLELGDSALYLCASSSGGETQYFGPGTRLLVL.

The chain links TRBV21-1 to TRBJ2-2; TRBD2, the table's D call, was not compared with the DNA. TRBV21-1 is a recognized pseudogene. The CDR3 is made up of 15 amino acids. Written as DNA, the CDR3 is TGTGCCAGCAGCAAATCTAGCGGTAGCACCGGGGAGCTGTTTTTT. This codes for CASSKSSGSTGELFF.

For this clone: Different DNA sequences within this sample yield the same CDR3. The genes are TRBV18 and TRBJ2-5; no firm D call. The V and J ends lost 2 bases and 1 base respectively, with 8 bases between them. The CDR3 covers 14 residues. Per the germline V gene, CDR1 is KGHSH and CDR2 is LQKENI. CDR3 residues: CASSPLDSQETQYF. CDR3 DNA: TGTGCCAGCTCACCATTAGATTCCCAAGAGACCCAGTACTTC. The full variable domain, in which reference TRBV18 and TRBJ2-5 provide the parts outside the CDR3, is NAGVMQNPRHLVRRRGQEARLRCSPMKGHSHVYWYRQLPEEGLKFMVYLQKENIIDESGMPKERFSAEFPKEGPSILRIQQVVRGDSAAYFCASSPLDSQETQYFGPGTRLLVL.